The clone carrying this T cell receptor (beta chain) was seen more than once but under ten times. This specimen belongs to a study of identical twins. Per germline, CDR1 SQVTM and CDR2 ANQGSEA. The CDR3 is made up of 12 amino acids. Trimming left V 2 bases short and J 7 bases short, with 11 bases between. TCRdb analysed the 5' RACE reads with MiXCR anew, one entry per CDR3 protein. This sample carries around 510,000 distinct CDR3 sequences, approximately 14% of them seen once, and the ten largest clones take approximately 1%. The data also belong to a second study, concerning yellow fever vaccine responses in identical twins.

This chain joins TRBV29-1 and TRBJ1-1; a possible D gene is TRBD1 (5 bases). This clonotype was obtained from a woman in her late teens or twenties in good health. Sequencing was done on a sample of CD4+ T cells sorted from blood. The DNA for the CDR3 is TGCAGCGTTGAATTGGGGACCGATGAAGCTTTCTTT. Translation gives CSVELGTDEAFF. Supplemented by reference TRBV29-1 and TRBJ1-1, the full variable domain reads SAVISQKPSRDICQRGTSLTIQCQVDSQVTMMFWYRQQPGQSLTLIATANQGSEATYESGFVIDKFPISRPNLTFSTLTVSNMSPEDSSIYLCSVELGTDEAFFGQGTRLTVV.